This section outlines one T cell receptor (beta chain) sequence together with its context. At least ten counts were recorded for this clonotype. Its specific antigen is unknown. No qualities accompany the bases; no much larger clone lies one base away. V trim: 0 bases; J trim: 1 base; unmatched bases: 4. From the germline V gene (reference sequence), CDR1 is SGHKS and CDR2 is YYEKEE. Inclusive of the bounding cysteine and phenylalanine, the CDR3 is 15 residues long. Only the CDR3 portion is preserved as DNA: 45 bases, with reading frame beginning at the first base. Libraries came from PCR. For sequencing, a NextSeq 500 was employed. Bulk TCR libraries were prepared as previously described, using TCR primers listed in Table S5. Total RNA was purified with the Qiagen AllPrep DNA/RNA kit. Before any analysis, reads coming from multiple sequencing runs of the same library were combined into one pool. On the study's bioinformatics: Only reads with exact TCR constant sequence were kept, trimmed to 150 nt, and grouped by their 12-nt molecular barcodes. Reads inside each barcode group were sub-clustered using a 15% Levenshtein threshold, and a quality-weighted consensus sequence was constructed for each RNA molecule. Non-functional sequences were excluded, and lower-count sequences lying one edit away from another sequence were also excluded. On the basis of fitting two negative binomial distributions, barcode sub-clusters with fewer than 20% of the maximum read count were discarded. Starting from the raw public reads, TCRdb applied fastp trimming at Q25, assembled clones with MiXCR and retained in-frame beta chains. Rows matching on CDR3 protein sequence are summarized as one entry with the most common DNA and genes. TCRdb assigned the V and J calls; the authors' analysis was not used. The sample includes 400,000 to 600,000 distinct CDR3 sequences, with about 25% observed a single time. 0.7% to 0.9% of the sample rests with the top ten.

The data stem from a study of molecular identifiers for immune sequencing clone quantification (dated by TCRdb to 2016 to 2019). Looking at the study overall: For a replicate experiment, RNA from approximately 20,000 or 100,000 naive CD8 T cells was divided into five aliquots, of which four were sequenced. The study was a methods study using CD8 T cells to benchmark molecular-identifier clustering-based TCR repertoire sequencing (MIDCIRS) and TCR RNA copy counting.

General findings and caveats noted by the study authors: Even against a background of around 950,000 naive CD8 T cells, spiked-in Jurkat TCR RNA amounting to a single cell's worth was reported to be detectable. Highly expanded clone sizes could be underestimated because identical TCR molecules may share a barcode. Spiked-in Jurkat TCR RNA (about ten copies' worth), which is not part of the donor repertoire, was contained in the naive libraries. In CMV-specific effector cells, clones with more than 20 RNA copies accounted for over 97% of molecules, whereas in naive cells such clones accounted for under 1%. Modeling gave about 3 recovered TCR RNA copies per cell versus about ten by digital PCR, implying roughly 28% capture efficiency. When barcode sub-clustering was not used, chimeric consensus sequences inflated TCR diversity, with chimeras reaching as high as 47%.

Libraries of naive CD8 T cells were built from anywhere between about 17,000 and 1,000,000 sorted cells, with 10%, 30% or 50% of the purified RNA used. Naive CD8 T cells, defined as CD8+CD4-CCR7+CD45RA+, were FACS-sorted into RLT Plus buffer on a BD FACSAria II. To test detection sensitivity, Jurkat RNA equal to some 11 TCR copies was added to samples of about 20,000-1,000,000 naive CD8 T cells. CD8 T cells were enriched with RosetteSep CD8+ T Cell Enrichment Cocktail and Ficoll-Paque, followed by ACK red cell lysis. This TCR derives from a human donor in good health. Some libraries in this study had Jurkat cell RNA spiked in. The sequenced material came from naive CD8+ T cells from blood, with Jurkat cell RNA spiked in. The cell subset or site label corresponds to: FACS-sorted CD8+CD4-CCR7+CD45RA+ naive T cells. The chain employs TRBV5-5 and TRBJ2-7, and TRBD2 matches 7 of the central bases. The sequenced DNA: TGTGCCAGCAGCTTGGTGGGAGGGCTATCCTACGAGCAGTACTTC. This is translated as CASSLVGGLSYEQYF.